The next 10 T cell receptor beta chains were all read from a single sample in a study of human T cells and chemical hapten exposure. TCRdb analysed the RACE reads with MiXCR anew, one entry per CDR3 protein. Of 210,000 or so distinct CDR3 sequences listed, about 25% are singletons. Time point of the sample: patch test 3, about 24 weeks after DPC sensitization. The treatment here: therapeutic diphenylcyclopropenone sensitization with weekly scalp DPC. The sequencing used whole blood, collected in connection with sensitization to the hapten diphenylcyclopropenone (DPC). These receptors came from a woman between 35 and 50 years old with alopecia areata. Some clones in this sample may be carry-over from other donors' samples.

This chain connects TRBV6-6 to TRBJ1-3; D is perhaps TRBD1 (6 bases). Per germline, CDR1 MNHNY and CDR2 SVGAGI (reference sequence). V dropped 0 bases and J dropped 0 bases, with 6 bases sitting between them. The length of the CDR3 is 15 residues. The CDR3 nucleotides read TGTGCCAGCAGTTACTCGACAGGCTCTGGAAACACCATATATTTT. Protein: CASSYSTGSGNTIYF.

In this sample, this clonotype turned up a few times. V usage is TRBV28 and J usage is TRBJ1-5; D is unclear. V was clipped by 6 bases and J by 2 bases, with 11 bases between them. Germline V CDR1 and CDR2: MDHEN, SYDVKM. This CDR3 is built from 14 residues. The CDR3 bases are TGTGCCAGCAGAGACCTCCTGGGCAATCAGCCCCAGCATTTT. This sequence encodes CASRDLLGNQPQHF.

V usage is TRBV29-1 and J usage is TRBJ2-1; 8 bases fit TRBD2. CDR1 and CDR2 from the germline V gene are SQVTM and ANQGSEA. The ends lost 1 base at V and 0 bases at J; junction bases unmatched: 2. The CDR3 length is 15 residues. CDR3 DNA: TGCAGCGTTGAAGGGAGCGGGAGCTCCTACAATGAGCAGTTCTTC. Residues: CSVEGSGSSYNEQFF.

This clonotype was counted between two and nine times. V and J are TRBV5-1 and TRBJ2-3, with D perhaps matching TRBD1 or TRBD2 (5 bases each). Germline V gene sequence: CDR1 SGHRS, CDR2 YFSETQ. The CDR3 extends over 14 amino acids. The V and J ends lost 7 bases and 1 base respectively, with 13 bases between them. DNA for the CDR3: TGCGCCAGCTCCGAGGGGCTGGGCACAGATACGCAGTATTTT. As protein: CASSEGLGTDTQYF.

This clonotype was recorded at least ten times. V is TRBV29-1 and J is TRBJ1-2; unclear D gene. Germline V gene lookup returns CDR1 SQVTM and CDR2 ANQGSEA. The CDR3 is 11 residues long. V gave up 6 bases and J gave up 6 bases, with 11 bases separating them. The CDR3 coding sequence is TGCAGCGTGGTCGAGAGGGATGGCTACACCTTC. Amino acid sequence: CSVVERDGYTF.

Only a few counts were recorded for this clonotype. V gene TRBV27 combines with J gene TRBJ2-7; D is uncertain. Trimming shortened V by 3 bases and J by 3 bases, and 6 bases separated the two germline ends. The CDR3 is made up of 12 amino acids. Germline V gene data show CDR1 as MNHEY and CDR2 as SMNVEV (reference sequence). The CDR3 nucleotides read TGTGCCAGCAGTTTCGATGGCTACGAGCAGTACTTC. Translated, it gives CASSFDGYEQYF.

This clonotype was counted only a few times. V and J are TRBV5-1 and TRBJ2-7, with 7 bases identical to TRBD1. Germline values: CDR1 SGHRS, CDR2 YFSETQ. This CDR3 contains 15 residues. Trimming cost V 4 bases and J 2 bases; bases outside gene matches: 9. This CDR3 is CASSPVGGHTYEQYF. The CDR3 DNA reads TGCGCCAGCAGCCCGGTAGGGGGCCACACCTACGAGCAGTACTTC.

The chain joins TRBV4-3 to TRBJ2-1; 8 nucleotides match TRBD2. V was clipped by 2 bases and J by 6 bases; unmatched bases: 12. The CDR3 loop spans 17 amino acids. In germline, CDR1 is LGHNA, CDR2 YSLEER. CDR3 protein: CASSQRAAGGLLNEQFF. In DNA form, the CDR3 reads TGCGCCAGCAGCCAAAGGGCGGCGGGAGGTCTGCTCAATGAGCAGTTCTTC.

This chain uses TRBV29-1 with TRBJ2-5; 10 bases line up with TRBD2. The V and J ends lost 5 bases and 7 bases, in that order; junction bases with no gene match: 10. CDR3 size: 14 residues. The germline gives CDR1 SQVTM, CDR2 ANQGSEA. DNA of the CDR3: TGCAGCGTTTCCGGGACTAGCGCCGAGGGGACCCAGTACTTC. This translates into CSVSGTSAEGTQYF.

The chain is built from TRBV29-1 and TRBJ2-1; 8 nucleotides agree with TRBD2. CDR1 and CDR2 (germline): SQVTM, ANQGSEA. The length of the CDR3 is 14 residues. V gave up 4 bases and J gave up 3 bases; unmatched junction bases: 5. CDR3 coding DNA: TGCAGCGTTGGGCGGGAGGTCAACTACAATGAGCAGTTCTTC. It translates to CSVGREVNYNEQFF.